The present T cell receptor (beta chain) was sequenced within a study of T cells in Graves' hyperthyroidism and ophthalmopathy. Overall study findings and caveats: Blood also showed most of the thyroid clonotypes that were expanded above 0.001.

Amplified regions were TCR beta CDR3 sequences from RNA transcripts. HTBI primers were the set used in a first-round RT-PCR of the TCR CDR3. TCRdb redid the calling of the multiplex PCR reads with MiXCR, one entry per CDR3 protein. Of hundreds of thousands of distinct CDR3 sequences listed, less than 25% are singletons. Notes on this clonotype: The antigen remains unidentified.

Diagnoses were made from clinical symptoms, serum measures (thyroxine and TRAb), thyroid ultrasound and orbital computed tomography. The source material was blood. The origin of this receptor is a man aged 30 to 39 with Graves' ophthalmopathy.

The CDR3 DNA reads TGCAGTGCTAGAGAGCCGGGACTAGCGGATAGCTCCTACGAGCAGTACTTC. Amino acids: CSAREPGLADSSYEQYF. The V and J genes are TRBV20-1 and TRBJ2-7; TRBD2 aligns across 11 bases. The CDR3 covers 17 residues. Germline V CDR1 and CDR2: DFQATT, SNEGSKA (reference sequence). Trimming removed 0 bases from V and 0 bases from J; junction bases left unmatched: 7.